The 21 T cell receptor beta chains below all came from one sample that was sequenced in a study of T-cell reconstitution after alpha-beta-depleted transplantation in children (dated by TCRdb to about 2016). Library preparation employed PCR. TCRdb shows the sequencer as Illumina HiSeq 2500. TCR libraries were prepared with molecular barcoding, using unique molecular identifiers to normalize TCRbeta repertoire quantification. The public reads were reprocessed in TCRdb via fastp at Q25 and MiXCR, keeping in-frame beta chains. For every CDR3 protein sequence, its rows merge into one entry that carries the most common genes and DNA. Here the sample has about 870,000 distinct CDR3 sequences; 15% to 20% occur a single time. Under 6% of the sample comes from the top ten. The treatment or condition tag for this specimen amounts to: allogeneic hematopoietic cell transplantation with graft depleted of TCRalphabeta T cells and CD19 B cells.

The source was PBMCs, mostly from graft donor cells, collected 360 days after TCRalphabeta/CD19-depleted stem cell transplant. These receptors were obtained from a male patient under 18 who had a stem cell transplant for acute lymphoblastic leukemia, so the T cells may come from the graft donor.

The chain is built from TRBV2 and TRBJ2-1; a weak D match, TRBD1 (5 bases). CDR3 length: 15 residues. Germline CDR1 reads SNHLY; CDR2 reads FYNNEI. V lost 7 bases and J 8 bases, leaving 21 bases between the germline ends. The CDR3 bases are TGTGCCAGCATGACGGCAGGGCCTGTATCCCATGAGCAGTTCTTC. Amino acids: CASMTAGPVSHEQFF.

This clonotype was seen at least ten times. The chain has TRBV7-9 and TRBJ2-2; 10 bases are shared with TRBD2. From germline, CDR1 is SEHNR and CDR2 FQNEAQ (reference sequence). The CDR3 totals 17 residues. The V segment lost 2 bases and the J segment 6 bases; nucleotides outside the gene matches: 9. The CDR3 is CASSLQKVAGGPGELFF. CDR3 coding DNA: TGTGCCAGCAGCTTACAGAAGGTAGCGGGAGGTCCCGGGGAGCTGTTTTTT.

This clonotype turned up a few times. In DNA form, the CDR3 reads TGTGCCAGCAGCTTAGCCGGGACTAGCCCCTACGAGCAGTACTTC. This sequence encodes CASSLAGTSPYEQYF. The rearrangement links TRBV7-8 to TRBJ2-7; 9 bases agree with TRBD2. The trim removed 0 bases at V and 2 bases at J, leaving 2 bases unmatched. The CDR3 extends over 15 amino acids. From germline, CDR1 is SGHVS and CDR2 FQNEAQ. Looking up the rest from reference TRBV7-8 and TRBJ2-7 gives the full variable domain: GAGVSQSPRYKVAKRGQDVALRCDPISGHVSLFWYQQALGQGPEFLTYFQNEAQLDKSGLPSDRFFAERPEGSVSTLKIQRTQQEDSAVYLCASSLAGTSPYEQYFGPGTRLTVT.

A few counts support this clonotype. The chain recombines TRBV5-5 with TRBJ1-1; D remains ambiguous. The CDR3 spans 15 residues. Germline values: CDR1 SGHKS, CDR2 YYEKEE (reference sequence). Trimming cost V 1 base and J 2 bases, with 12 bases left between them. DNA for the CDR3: TGTGCCAGCAGCTTGCGGTACAGACCTAACACTGAAGCTTTCTTT. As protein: CASSLRYRPNTEAFF.

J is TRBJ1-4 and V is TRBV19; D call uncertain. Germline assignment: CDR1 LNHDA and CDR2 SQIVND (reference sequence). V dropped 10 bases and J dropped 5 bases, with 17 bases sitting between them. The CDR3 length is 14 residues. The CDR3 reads CATLSHGGNEKLFF. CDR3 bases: TGTGCCACCCTCTCTCATGGAGGCAATGAAAAACTGTTTTTT.

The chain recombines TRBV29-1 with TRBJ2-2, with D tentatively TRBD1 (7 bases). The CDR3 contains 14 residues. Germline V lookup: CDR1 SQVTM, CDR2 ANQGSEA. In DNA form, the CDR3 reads TGCAGTGGAGGGCCGGGACAGAGCACCGGGGAGCTGTTTTTT. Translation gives CSGGPGQSTGELFF.

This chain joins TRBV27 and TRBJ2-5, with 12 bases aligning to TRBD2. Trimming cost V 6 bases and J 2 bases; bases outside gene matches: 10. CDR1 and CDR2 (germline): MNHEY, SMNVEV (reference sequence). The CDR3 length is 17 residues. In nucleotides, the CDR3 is TGTGCCAGCAGCCTAGCGGGAGGGCCTTGGGGGCAAGAGACCCAGTACTTC. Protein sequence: CASSLAGGPWGQETQYF.

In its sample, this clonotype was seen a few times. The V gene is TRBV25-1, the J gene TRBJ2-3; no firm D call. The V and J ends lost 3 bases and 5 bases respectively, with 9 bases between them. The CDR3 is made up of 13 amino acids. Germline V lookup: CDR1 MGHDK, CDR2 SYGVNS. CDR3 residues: CASSDGWGDTQYF. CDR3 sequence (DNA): TGTGCCAGCAGTGATGGTTGGGGAGATACGCAGTATTTT.

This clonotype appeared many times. CDR3: CASSQTGDSYEQYF. The DNA of the CDR3 is TGTGCCAGCAGTCAGACAGGGGACTCCTACGAGCAGTACTTC. This sequence joins TRBV6-1 and TRBJ2-7; 8 bases agree with TRBD1. Germline CDR1 MNHNS, CDR2 SASEGT. V dropped 5 bases and J dropped 0; count of bases not matched to a gene: 3. There are 14 residues in the CDR3.

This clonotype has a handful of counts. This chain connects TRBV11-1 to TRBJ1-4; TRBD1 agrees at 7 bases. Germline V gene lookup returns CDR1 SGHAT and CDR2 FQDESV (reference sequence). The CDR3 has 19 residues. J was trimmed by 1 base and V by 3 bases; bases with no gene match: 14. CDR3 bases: TGTGCCAGCAGCTTGGGACTGACAGGGAGTTCAGGAACTAATGAAAAACTGTTTTTT. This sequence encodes CASSLGLTGSSGTNEKLFF.

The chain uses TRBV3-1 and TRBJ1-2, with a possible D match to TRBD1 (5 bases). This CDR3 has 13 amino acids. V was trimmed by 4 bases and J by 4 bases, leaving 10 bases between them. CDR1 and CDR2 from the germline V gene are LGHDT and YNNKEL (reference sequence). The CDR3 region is CASSLGPGYGYTF. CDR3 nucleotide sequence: TGTGCCAGCAGCCTGGGACCCGGCTATGGCTACACCTTC. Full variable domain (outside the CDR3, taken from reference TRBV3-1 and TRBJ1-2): DTAVSQTPKYLVTQMGNDKSIKCEQNLGHDTMYWYKQDSKKFLKIMFSYNNKELIINETVPNRFSPKSPDKAHLNLHINSLELGDSAVYFCASSLGPGYGYTFGSGTRLTVV.

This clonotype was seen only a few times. For the CDR3, the DNA is TGCGCCAGCAGCAGCGACTCGAGCGGGTACGAGCAGTACTTC. It is translated as CASSSDSSGYEQYF. The gene calls are TRBV5-1 and TRBJ2-7, with D possibly being TRBD2 (6 bases). Germline V gene data show CDR1 as SGHRS and CDR2 as YFSETQ. This CDR3 comprises 14 residues. V was clipped by 4 bases and J by 4 bases, with 15 bases between them.

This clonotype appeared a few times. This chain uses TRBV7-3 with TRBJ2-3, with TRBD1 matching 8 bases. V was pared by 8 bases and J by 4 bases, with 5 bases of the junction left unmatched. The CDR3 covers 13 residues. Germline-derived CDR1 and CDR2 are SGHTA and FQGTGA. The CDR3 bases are TGTGCCAGCTCTGGACAGGGACCAGATACGCAGTATTTT. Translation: CASSGQGPDTQYF. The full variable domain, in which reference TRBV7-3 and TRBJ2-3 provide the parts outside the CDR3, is GAGVSQTPSNKVTEKGKYVELRCDPISGHTALYWYRQSLGQGPEFLIYFQGTGAADDSGLPNDRFFAVRPEGSVSTLKIQRTERGDSAVYLCASSGQGPDTQYFGPGTRLTVL.

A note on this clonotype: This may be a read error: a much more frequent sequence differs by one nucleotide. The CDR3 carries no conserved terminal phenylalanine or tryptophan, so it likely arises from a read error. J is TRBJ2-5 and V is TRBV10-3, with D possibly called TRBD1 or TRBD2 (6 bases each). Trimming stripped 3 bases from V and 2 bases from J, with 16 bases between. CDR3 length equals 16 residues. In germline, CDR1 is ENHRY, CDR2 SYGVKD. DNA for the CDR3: TGTGCCATCAGTGACTTTCAACGGGGGCGTCAAGAGACCCAGTACATC. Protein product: CAISDFQRGRQETQYI.

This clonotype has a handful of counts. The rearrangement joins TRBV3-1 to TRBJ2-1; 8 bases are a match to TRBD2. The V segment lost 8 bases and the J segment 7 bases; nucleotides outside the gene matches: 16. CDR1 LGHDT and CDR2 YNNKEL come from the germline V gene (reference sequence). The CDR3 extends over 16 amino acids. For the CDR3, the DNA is TGTGCCAGCCTCCCGTCCCAAGCGGGAGATAGGAATGAGCAGTTCTTC. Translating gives CASLPSQAGDRNEQFF.

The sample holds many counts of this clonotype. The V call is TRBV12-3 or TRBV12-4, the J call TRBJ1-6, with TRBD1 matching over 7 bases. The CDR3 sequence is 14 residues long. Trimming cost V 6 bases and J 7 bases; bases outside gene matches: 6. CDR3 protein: CASRSEGGNSPLHF. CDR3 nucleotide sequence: TGTGCCAGCAGGTCAGAAGGGGGCAATTCACCCCTCCACTTT.

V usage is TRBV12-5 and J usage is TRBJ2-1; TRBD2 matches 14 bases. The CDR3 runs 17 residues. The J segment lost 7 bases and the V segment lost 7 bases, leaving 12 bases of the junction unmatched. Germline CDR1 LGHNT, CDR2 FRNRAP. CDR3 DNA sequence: TGTGCTAGTGCCCTCCCTTGGACTAGCGGGAGGATAAATGAGCAGTTCTTC. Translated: CASALPWTSGRINEQFF.

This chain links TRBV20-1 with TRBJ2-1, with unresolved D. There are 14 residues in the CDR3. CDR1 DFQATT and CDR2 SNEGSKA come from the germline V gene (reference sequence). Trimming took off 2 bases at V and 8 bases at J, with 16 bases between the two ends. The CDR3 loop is CSARTIQSRHEQFF. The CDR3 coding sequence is TGCAGTGCTAGAACAATCCAGTCCCGACATGAGCAGTTCTTC.

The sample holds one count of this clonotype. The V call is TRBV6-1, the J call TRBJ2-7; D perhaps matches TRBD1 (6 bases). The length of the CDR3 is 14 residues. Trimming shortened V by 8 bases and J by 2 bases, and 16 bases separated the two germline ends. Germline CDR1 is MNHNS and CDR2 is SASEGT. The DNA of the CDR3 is TGTGCCAGCTGCCCTGGGGGCCGGACCTACGAGCAGTACTTC. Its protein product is CASCPGGRTYEQYF.

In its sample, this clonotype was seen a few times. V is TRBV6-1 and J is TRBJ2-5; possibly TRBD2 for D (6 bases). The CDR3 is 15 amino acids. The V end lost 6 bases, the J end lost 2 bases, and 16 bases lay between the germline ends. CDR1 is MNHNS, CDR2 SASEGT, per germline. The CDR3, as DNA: TGTGCCAGCAGATCGCTCGGGGCGGGACAAGAGACCCAGTACTTC. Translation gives CASRSLGAGQETQYF.

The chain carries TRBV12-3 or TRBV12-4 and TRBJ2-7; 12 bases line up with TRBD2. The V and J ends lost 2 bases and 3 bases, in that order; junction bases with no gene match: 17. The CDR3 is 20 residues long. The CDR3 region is CASSLSLGPRRLAGVYEQYF. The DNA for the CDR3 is TGTGCCAGCAGTTTAAGTTTGGGACCCAGGAGACTAGCGGGAGTCTACGAGCAGTACTTC.